The 9 T cell receptor beta chains given below trace back to one sample, sequenced in a study of T cells in Graves' hyperthyroidism and ophthalmopathy. The investigators amplified TCR beta CDR3 regions from RNA transcripts. Researchers ran a first-round RT-PCR on the TCR CDR3 using the HTBI primer set. TCRdb reanalysed the multiplex PCR reads using MiXCR and keeps one entry per CDR3 protein. The data show roughly 510,000 distinct CDR3 sequences, 40% to 55% seen once. Sequencing input: peripheral blood or thyroid tissue (not recorded which). These receptor sequences come from an adult woman with Graves' disease, either hyperthyroidism or ophthalmopathy (not recorded which).

This chain joins TRBV7-9 and TRBJ1-2; no reliable D call. The CDR3 is 14 amino acids. V shed 0 bases and J shed 7 bases, with 12 bases lying between them. Germline V gene sequence: CDR1 SEHNR, CDR2 FQNEAQ (reference sequence). Here the CDR3 reads CASSLASINRGYTF. The DNA for the CDR3 is TGTGCCAGCAGCTTAGCGTCTATCAACCGTGGCTACACCTTC.

This clonotype was counted ten times or more. This sequence joins TRBV20-1 and TRBJ2-7; 9 bases agree with TRBD2. The CDR3 runs 14 residues. J gave up 3 bases and V 5 bases, and 8 bases lay outside the gene matches. The germline gives CDR1 DFQATT, CDR2 SNEGSKA (reference sequence). DNA for the CDR3: TGCAGTGCTGCTAGGACTAGCGCTCACTACGAGCAGTACTTC. It codes for CSAARTSAHYEQYF.

This clonotype was detected ten times or more. V and J are TRBV20-1 and TRBJ1-2; no reliable D call. The CDR3 is made up of 12 amino acids. Germline CDR1 reads DFQATT; CDR2 reads SNEGSKA (reference sequence). V lost 1 base and J lost 4, with 7 bases in between. CDR3 amino acids: CSARGLGYGYTF. In DNA form, the CDR3 reads TGCAGTGCTAGAGGGTTGGGCTATGGCTACACCTTC.

V and J are TRBV2 and TRBJ2-5, with D possibly matching TRBD2 (6 bases). Trimming pared 5 bases from V and 4 bases from J, leaving 14 bases between. Looked up from germline, CDR1 is SNHLY and CDR2 is FYNNEI. CDR3 length equals 14 residues. CDR3 amino acids: CASSRGLGGETQYF. The CDR3 DNA sequence: TGTGCCAGCAGTCGAGGACTGGGGGGAGAGACCCAGTACTTC.

This clonotype is a singleton in its sample. The V and J genes are TRBV7-3 and TRBJ1-4; maybe TRBD1 (5 bases). Looked up from germline, CDR1 is SGHTA and CDR2 is FQGTGA. V was trimmed by 2 bases and J by 6 bases, leaving 13 bases between them. The CDR3 has 15 residues. CDR3 loop: CASSLVAGPDEKLFF. CDR3 nucleotide sequence: TGTGCCAGCAGCTTAGTTGCGGGACCAGATGAAAAACTGTTTTTT.

V and J are TRBV5-1 and TRBJ1-2; D possibly corresponds to TRBD1 (6 bases). V lost 0 bases and J 8 bases, leaving 11 bases between the germline ends. Germline V lookup: CDR1 SGHRS, CDR2 YFSETQ. The CDR3 covers 13 residues. In DNA, the CDR3 is TGCGCCAGCAGCTTGGAAGGGGGACCCGGCTACACCTTC. This sequence encodes CASSLEGGPGYTF.

This clonotype was seen ten or more times. V and J are TRBV7-9 and TRBJ2-5, with 9 bases aligning to TRBD1. Unmatched junction bases numbered 11, after V lost 4 bases and J lost 5 bases. The germline gives CDR1 SEHNR, CDR2 FQNEAQ (reference sequence). This CDR3 is 16 amino acids long. The CDR3 sequence: CASSSSGTGLSETQYF. CDR3 DNA sequence: TGTGCCAGCAGCTCCTCCGGGACAGGGTTGTCGGAGACCCAGTACTTC.

This clonotype appeared a few times. The V gene is TRBV11-2, the J gene TRBJ2-2, with 11 bases aligning to TRBD2. The J segment lost 6 bases and the V segment lost 5 bases, leaving 14 bases of the junction unmatched. This CDR3 region has 18 residues. CDR1 SGHAT and CDR2 FQNNGV come from the germline V gene. The CDR3 nucleotides read TGTGCCAGCAGCCCGCAACCGAAGCCGACTAGCGGGGCCGGGGAGCTGTTTTTT. This sequence encodes CASSPQPKPTSGAGELFF.

This clonotype was detected ten times or more. J is TRBJ1-5 and V is TRBV19; TRBD1 is a possible D gene (5 bases). From germline, CDR1 is LNHDA and CDR2 SQIVND (reference sequence). V was clipped by 7 bases and J by 3 bases, with 13 bases between them. CDR3 length equals 14 residues. The CDR3 is CASIGAEYNQPQHF. CDR3 nucleotides: TGTGCCAGTATTGGGGCAGAGTACAATCAGCCCCAGCATTTT.